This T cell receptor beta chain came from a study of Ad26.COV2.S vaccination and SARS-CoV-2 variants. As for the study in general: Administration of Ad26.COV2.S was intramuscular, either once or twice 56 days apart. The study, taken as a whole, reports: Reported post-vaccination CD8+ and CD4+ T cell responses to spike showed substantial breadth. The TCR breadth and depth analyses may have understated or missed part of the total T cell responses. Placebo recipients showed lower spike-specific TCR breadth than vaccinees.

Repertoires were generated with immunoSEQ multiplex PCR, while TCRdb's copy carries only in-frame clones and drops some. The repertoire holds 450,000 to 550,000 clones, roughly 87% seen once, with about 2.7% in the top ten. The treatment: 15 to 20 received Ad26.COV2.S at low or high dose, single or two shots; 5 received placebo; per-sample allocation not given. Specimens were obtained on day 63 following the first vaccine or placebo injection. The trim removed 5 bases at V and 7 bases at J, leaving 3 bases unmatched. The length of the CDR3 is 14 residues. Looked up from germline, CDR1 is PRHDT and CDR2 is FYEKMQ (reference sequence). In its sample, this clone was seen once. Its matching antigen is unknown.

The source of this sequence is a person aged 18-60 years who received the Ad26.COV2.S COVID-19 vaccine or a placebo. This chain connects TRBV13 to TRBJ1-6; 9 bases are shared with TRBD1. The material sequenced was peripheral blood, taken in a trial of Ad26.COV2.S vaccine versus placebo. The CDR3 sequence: CASSPGQGNSPLHF. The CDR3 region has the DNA TGTGCCAGCAGCCCCGGACAGGGGAATTCACCCCTCCACTTT.